The rows below give T cell receptor beta chains drawn from one sample of a study of monozygotic twins with inflammatory bowel disease. TCRdb re-called the 5' RACE reads; every CDR3 protein appears as one record, without DNA. The sample totals nearly 450,000 distinct CDR3 sequences. Sample: blood. These receptor sequences come from a human donor with ulcerative colitis or Crohn's disease, or a healthy co-twin of an affected twin (not recorded which). Both conserved end residues are part of each CDR3.

v_call: TRBV20-1; j_call: TRBJ1-2; cdr3_aa: CSARDRSGSRGYGYTF
v_call: TRBV19; j_call: TRBJ2-1; cdr3_aa: CASSRARGGKNEQFF
v_call: TRBV10-3; j_call: TRBJ1-1; cdr3_aa: CAISPGTAGMNTEAFF
v_call: TRBV7-9; j_call: TRBJ1-4; cdr3_aa: CASSGFSEDEKLFF
v_call: TRBV14; j_call: TRBJ2-3; cdr3_aa: CASRDTRGTTQYF
v_call: TRBV19; j_call: TRBJ1-4; cdr3_aa: CASTLGGQGAFRLFF
v_call: TRBV6-1; j_call: TRBJ2-1; cdr3_aa: CASRIAGSYNEQFF
v_call: TRBV7-6; j_call: TRBJ2-3; cdr3_aa: CASSSGLYQTDTQYF
v_call: TRBV27; j_call: TRBJ2-7; cdr3_aa: CASSSLGSGYEQYF
v_call: TRBV12-3/TRBV12-4; j_call: TRBJ2-2; cdr3_aa: CASSLGTSGSDGELSF
v_call: TRBV20-1; j_call: TRBJ2-3; cdr3_aa: CSARDLNTQYF
v_call: TRBV6-1; j_call: TRBJ1-1; cdr3_aa: CASSDTALAAGFAEAFF
v_call: TRBV14; j_call: TRBJ2-2; cdr3_aa: CASNSRGQGGFNTGELVF
v_call: TRBV5-5; j_call: TRBJ2-1; cdr3_aa: CASSLAPYAGNNEQFF
v_call: TRBV7-2; j_call: TRBJ1-2; cdr3_aa: CASSLAAGGGYTF
v_call: TRBV7-9; j_call: TRBJ2-2; cdr3_aa: CASSLTDTNTGELFF
v_call: TRBV10-3; j_call: TRBJ2-1; cdr3_aa: CAISDEIAKNSEQFF
v_call: TRBV9; j_call: TRBJ2-1; cdr3_aa: CASSVGSGSYNEQFF
v_call: TRBV10-3; j_call: TRBJ2-1; cdr3_aa: CAISGGLDHLDEQFF
v_call: TRBV3-1; j_call: TRBJ2-3; cdr3_aa: CASSQGGGLYTDTQYF
v_call: TRBV11-2; j_call: TRBJ2-3; cdr3_aa: CASSDLTGGWTDTQYF
v_call: TRBV15; j_call: TRBJ1-6; cdr3_aa: CATSRDRGPDSPLHF
v_call: TRBV10-3; j_call: TRBJ1-5; cdr3_aa: CATMGTFDQPQHF
v_call: TRBV20-1; j_call: TRBJ1-5; cdr3_aa: CSAEDGGPGGFNQPQHF
v_call: TRBV20-1; j_call: TRBJ2-1; cdr3_aa: CSARGRQGVNEQFF
v_call: TRBV12-3/TRBV12-4; j_call: TRBJ2-1; cdr3_aa: CASSLYSGRTNEQFF
v_call: TRBV20-1; j_call: TRBJ2-1; cdr3_aa: CSAESRGLSSYNEQFF
v_call: TRBV7-3; j_call: TRBJ2-1; cdr3_aa: CASSSVGRRGREHNEQFF
v_call: TRBV7-9; j_call: TRBJ1-1; cdr3_aa: CASSLASRGRWTEAFF
v_call: TRBV18; j_call: TRBJ2-1; cdr3_aa: CASSPFSLMGTGGLDEQFF
v_call: TRBV5-1; j_call: TRBJ1-2; cdr3_aa: CASAGEGYGYTF
v_call: TRBV5-1; j_call: TRBJ2-6; cdr3_aa: CASSLSGTGVGANVLTF
v_call: TRBV9; j_call: TRBJ2-3; cdr3_aa: CASSAVRGPTSTDTQYF
v_call: TRBV5-1; j_call: TRBJ1-5; cdr3_aa: CASSPTGGGGNQPQHF
v_call: TRBV27; j_call: TRBJ2-7; cdr3_aa: CASSLTSGNSYEQYF
v_call: TRBV10-3; j_call: TRBJ2-7; cdr3_aa: CAISESAGGLIYEQYF
v_call: TRBV20-1; j_call: TRBJ2-7; cdr3_aa: CSALTSGSSYEQYF
v_call: TRBV5-1; j_call: TRBJ2-2; cdr3_aa: CAGSPPGVNTGELFF
v_call: TRBV6-2/TRBV6-3; j_call: TRBJ2-2; cdr3_aa: CASSYKAGGQNTGELFF
v_call: TRBV20-1; j_call: TRBJ2-1; cdr3_aa: CSARVTSGSPDEQFF
v_call: TRBV6-5; j_call: TRBJ2-5; cdr3_aa: CASSYGRFQETQYF
v_call: TRBV5-1; j_call: TRBJ2-3; cdr3_aa: CASSLGQHGRDTQYF
v_call: TRBV12-3/TRBV12-4; j_call: TRBJ1-4; cdr3_aa: CASRLRADNEKLFF
v_call: TRBV7-2; j_call: TRBJ1-1; cdr3_aa: CASSLSGTAFF
v_call: TRBV4-2; j_call: TRBJ2-5; cdr3_aa: CASSPPRLAGVETQYF
v_call: TRBV30; j_call: TRBJ1-5; cdr3_aa: CAWRAPLVGNQPQHF
v_call: TRBV29-1; j_call: TRBJ2-3; cdr3_aa: CSGGTVADTQYF
v_call: TRBV27; j_call: TRBJ2-7; cdr3_aa: CASSPDPDRAYEQYF
v_call: TRBV10-3; j_call: TRBJ2-1; cdr3_aa: CAIRGTGGYNEQFF
v_call: TRBV4-3; j_call: TRBJ2-1; cdr3_aa: CASSQGTGTEQFF
v_call: TRBV7-2; j_call: TRBJ2-7; cdr3_aa: CASSSTRYYEQYF
v_call: TRBV20-1; j_call: TRBJ2-3; cdr3_aa: CSAVPTDTQYF
v_call: TRBV5-1; j_call: TRBJ2-5; cdr3_aa: CASSSNVGQETQYF
v_call: TRBV4-2; j_call: TRBJ2-7; cdr3_aa: CASSQDKGGGLASYEQYF
v_call: TRBV19; j_call: TRBJ2-1; cdr3_aa: CASSKAGGSYNEQFF
v_call: TRBV9; j_call: TRBJ2-7; cdr3_aa: CASSSWDSGYEQYF
v_call: TRBV5-1; j_call: TRBJ2-3; cdr3_aa: CASSPGLAGNTDTQYF
v_call: TRBV24-1; j_call: TRBJ2-5; cdr3_aa: CATSDPDPRHQETQYF
v_call: TRBV18; j_call: TRBJ2-1; cdr3_aa: CASSRLAGYEQFF